Reported below is one TCR beta chain. No antigen is known for it. This sample is part of a study of T cell responses to AZD1222 COVID-19 vaccine. Broader study findings: Across the whole spike, CD4 TCRs peaked at regions 160-218 and 743-854. Seropositive AZD1222 recipients at baseline numbered only five or six. White British people made up most donors, females outnumbered males, and clonal diversity was possibly underestimated. Repertoire samples came only from after the peak T cell response.

J gave up 1 base and V 4 bases, and 2 bases lay outside the gene matches. There are 14 residues in the CDR3. Germline loops: CDR1 SEHNR, CDR2 FQNEAQ (reference sequence). Clones were read by immunoSEQ multiplex PCR, and TCRdb kept only the in-frame ones, dropping some. The table records 150,000 to 200,000 clones, around nine tenths of them present only once. This TCR derives from an adult in good health. The rearrangement uses TRBV7-9 and TRBJ1-1, with TRBD1 matching 8 bases. The sequences come from peripheral blood, collected on day 0 of AZD1222 vaccination. DNA of the CDR3: TGTGCCAGCAGCTCGGACAGGGCGAACACTGAAGCTTTCTTT. Encoded protein: CASSSDRANTEAFF.